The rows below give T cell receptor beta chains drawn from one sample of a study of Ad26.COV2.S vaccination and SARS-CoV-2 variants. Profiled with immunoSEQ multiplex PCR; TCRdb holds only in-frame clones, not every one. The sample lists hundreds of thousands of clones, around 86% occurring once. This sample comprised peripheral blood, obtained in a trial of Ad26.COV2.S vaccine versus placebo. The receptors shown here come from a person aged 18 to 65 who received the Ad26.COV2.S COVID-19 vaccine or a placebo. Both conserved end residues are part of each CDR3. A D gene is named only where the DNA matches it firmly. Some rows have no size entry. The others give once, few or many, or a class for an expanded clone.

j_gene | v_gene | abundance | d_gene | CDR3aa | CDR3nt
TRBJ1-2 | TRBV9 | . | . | CASSVARSGFNYGYTF | TGTGCCAGCAGCGTAGCCCGGTCAGGGTTCAACTATGGCTACACCTTC
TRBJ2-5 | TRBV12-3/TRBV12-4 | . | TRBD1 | CASSFQGAQYF | TGTGCCAGCAGTTTCCAGGGGGCCCAGTACTTC
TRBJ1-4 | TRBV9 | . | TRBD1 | CASSPQTGTNEKLFF | TGTGCCAGCAGCCCCCAGACAGGGACTAATGAAAAACTGTTTTTT
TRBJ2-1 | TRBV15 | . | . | CATSQLADRSYNEQFF | TGTGCCACCTCCCAACTCGCGGACAGATCCTACAATGAGCAGTTCTTC
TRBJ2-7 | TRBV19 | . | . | CASSLAPLNQMYF | TGTGCCAGTAGTCTGGCCCCACTGAACCAAATGTACTTC
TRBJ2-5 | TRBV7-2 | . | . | CASSLVGVETQYF | TGTGCCAGCAGCTTAGTAGGGGTCGAGACCCAGTACTTC
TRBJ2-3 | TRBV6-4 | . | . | CASAAEFTDTQYF | TGTGCCAGCGCGGCGGAATTCACAGATACGCAGTATTTT
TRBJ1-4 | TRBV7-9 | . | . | CASSPGVATNEKLFF | TGTGCCAGCAGCCCGGGGGTTGCAACTAATGAAAAACTGTTTTTT
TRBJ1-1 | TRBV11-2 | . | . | CASSPGGRDTEAFF | TGTGCCAGCAGTCCCGGGGGGCGGGATACTGAAGCTTTCTTT
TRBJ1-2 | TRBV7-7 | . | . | CASSSKSGSRDGYTF | TGTGCTAGCAGCTCCAAGTCAGGGAGTCGAGATGGCTACACCTTC
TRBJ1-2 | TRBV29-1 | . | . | CSVEHGSNYGYTF | TGCAGCGTGGAACACGGATCAAACTATGGCTACACCTTC
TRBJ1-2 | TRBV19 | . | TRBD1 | CASSPLETRDSLNYGYTF | TGTGCCAGTAGTCCCCTCGAAACCCGGGACAGCCTTAACTATGGCTACACCTTC
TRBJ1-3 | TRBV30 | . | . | CAWSVRNTIYF | TGTGCCTGGAGTGTAAGGAACACCATATATTTT
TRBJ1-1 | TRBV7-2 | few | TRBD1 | CASSFRTGTNTEAFF | TGTGCCAGCAGCTTCCGGACAGGAACGAACACTGAAGCTTTCTTT
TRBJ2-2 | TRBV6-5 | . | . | CAILRPTGELFF | TGTGCCATCCTACGACCCACCGGGGAGCTGTTTTTT
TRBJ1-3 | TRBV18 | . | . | CASSPTGRSGNTIYF | TGTGCCAGCTCACCAACAGGGCGCTCTGGAAACACCATATATTTT
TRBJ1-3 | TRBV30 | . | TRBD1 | CAWSWDSSGNTIYF | TGTGCCTGGAGTTGGGACAGCTCTGGAAACACCATATATTTT
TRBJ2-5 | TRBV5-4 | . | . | CASSLAHQETQYF | TGTGCCAGCAGCTTGGCCCATCAAGAGACCCAGTACTTC
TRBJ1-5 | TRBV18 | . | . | CASSPRTGSNQPQHF | TGTGCCAGCTCACCCAGGACCGGGAGCAATCAGCCCCAGCATTTT
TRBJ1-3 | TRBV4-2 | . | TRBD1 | CASSRDRANGNTIYF | TGTGCCAGCAGCCGTGACAGGGCGAATGGAAACACCATATATTTT
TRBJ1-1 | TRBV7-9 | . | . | CASSINTEAFF | TGTGCCAGCAGCATAAACACTGAAGCTTTCTTT
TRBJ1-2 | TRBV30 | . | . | CAWDIENYGYTF | TGTGCCTGGGACATAGAGAACTATGGCTACACCTTC
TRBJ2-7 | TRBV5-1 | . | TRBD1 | CASSLATGWDEQYF | TGCGCCAGCAGCTTGGCGACAGGGTGGGACGAGCAGTACTTC
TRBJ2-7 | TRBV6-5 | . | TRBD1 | CASRNGQGAHEQYF | TGTGCCAGCAGAAACGGACAGGGGGCTCACGAGCAGTACTTC
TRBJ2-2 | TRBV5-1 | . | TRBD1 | CASSSIPPGQGTGELFF | TGCGCCAGCAGCTCTATTCCTCCGGGACAGGGAACCGGGGAGCTGTTTTTT
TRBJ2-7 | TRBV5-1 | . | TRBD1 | CASSLGGLKGYEQYF | TGCGCCAGCAGCTTAGGGGGCCTTAAGGGCTACGAGCAGTACTTC
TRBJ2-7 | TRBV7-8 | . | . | CASSLEAGLEQYF | TGTGCCAGCAGCTTAGAGGCAGGGCTCGAGCAGTACTTC
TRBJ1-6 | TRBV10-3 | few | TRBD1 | CAISEAGGNSPLHF | TGTGCCATCAGTGAGGCAGGGGGGAATTCACCCCTCCACTTT
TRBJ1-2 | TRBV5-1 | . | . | CASSRDGGGFAGYTF | TGCGCCAGCAGCCGGGATGGAGGGGGATTTGCTGGCTACACCTTC
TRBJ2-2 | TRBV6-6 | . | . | CASIGIGELFF | TGTGCCAGCATCGGGATCGGGGAGCTGTTTTTT
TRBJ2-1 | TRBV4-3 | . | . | CASSQGWDPYNEQFF | TGCGCCAGCAGCCAAGGGTGGGATCCCTACAATGAGCAGTTCTTC
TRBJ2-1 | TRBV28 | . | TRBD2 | CASSPRGGRYNEQFF | TGTGCCAGCAGTCCTCGGGGGGGTCGGTACAATGAGCAGTTCTTC
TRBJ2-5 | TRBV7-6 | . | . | CASSLGPPRGKETQYF | TGTGCCAGCAGCTTAGGGCCCCCCAGAGGGAAGGAGACCCAGTACTTC
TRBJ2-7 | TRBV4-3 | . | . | CASSQQTLAYEQYF | TGCGCCAGCAGCCAGCAGACATTAGCTTACGAGCAGTACTTC
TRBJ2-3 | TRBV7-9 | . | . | CASRLDVDVGAQYF | TGTGCCAGCAGGTTGGACGTGGACGTGGGTGCGCAGTATTTT
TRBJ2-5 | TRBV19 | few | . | CASSTSVDAETQYF | TGTGCCAGTAGTACGTCTGTGGATGCAGAGACCCAGTACTTC
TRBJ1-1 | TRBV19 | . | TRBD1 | CASSPWTGNTEAFF | TGTGCCAGTAGTCCTTGGACAGGGAACACTGAAGCTTTCTTT
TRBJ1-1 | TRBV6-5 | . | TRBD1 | CASTGGLYTEAFF | TGTGCCAGCACAGGGGGCCTGTACACTGAAGCTTTCTTT
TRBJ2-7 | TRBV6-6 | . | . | CASSYTKTAYEQYF | TGTGCCAGCAGTTACACCAAGACAGCTTACGAGCAGTACTTC
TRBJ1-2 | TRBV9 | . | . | CASSSRTGQIGYTF | TGTGCCAGCAGCTCGAGGACCGGACAGATTGGCTACACCTTC
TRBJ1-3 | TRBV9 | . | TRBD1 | CASGALSNRGDGNTIYF | TGTGCCAGCGGCGCCCTTTCAAACAGGGGAGATGGAAACACCATATATTTT
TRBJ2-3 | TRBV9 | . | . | CASSVVPGVGTDTQYF | TGTGCCAGCAGCGTCGTACCCGGGGTGGGCACAGATACGCAGTATTTT
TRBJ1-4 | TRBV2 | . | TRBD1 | CASSLDRVVSTNEKLFF | TGTGCCAGCAGTCTAGACAGGGTTGTGAGCACTAATGAAAAACTGTTTTTT
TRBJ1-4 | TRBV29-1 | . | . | CSVVRSTNEKLFF | TGCAGCGTTGTTCGATCAACTAATGAAAAACTGTTTTTT
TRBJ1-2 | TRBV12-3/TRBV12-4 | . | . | CASSLVQYGYTF | TGTGCCAGCAGTTTGGTCCAGTATGGCTACACCTTC
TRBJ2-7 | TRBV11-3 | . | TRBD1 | CASSLRQGDEQYF | TGTGCCAGCAGCTTACGACAGGGCGACGAGCAGTACTTC
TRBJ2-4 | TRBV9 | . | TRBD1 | CASSAQTGVAKNIQYF | TGTGCCAGCAGCGCACAGACAGGGGTAGCCAAAAACATTCAGTACTTC
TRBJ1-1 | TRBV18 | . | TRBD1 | CASSPPGQGVGMNTEAFF | TGTGCCAGCTCACCACCGGGACAGGGGGTGGGCATGAACACTGAAGCTTTCTTT
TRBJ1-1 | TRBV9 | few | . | CASSRVVGSANAEAFF | TGTGCCAGCAGCCGAGTAGTCGGGTCCGCGAACGCTGAAGCTTTCTTT
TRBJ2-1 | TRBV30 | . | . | CAWRSYRINEQFF | TGTGCCTGGAGGAGTTACAGGATCAATGAGCAGTTCTTC
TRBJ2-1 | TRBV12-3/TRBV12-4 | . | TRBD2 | CASSTGGVNEQFF | TGTGCCAGCAGTACGGGGGGGGTAAATGAGCAGTTCTTC
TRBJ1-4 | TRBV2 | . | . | CASTALGRELFF | TGTGCCAGCACCGCCCTCGGGCGAGAACTGTTTTTT
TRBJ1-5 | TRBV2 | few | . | CASSDLRAYSNQPQHF | TGTGCCAGCAGTGATCTCCGGGCTTATAGCAATCAGCCCCAGCATTTT
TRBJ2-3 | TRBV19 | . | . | CASSMRGSSSTDTQYF | TGTGCCAGTAGTATGCGGGGTTCTTCTAGCACAGATACGCAGTATTTT
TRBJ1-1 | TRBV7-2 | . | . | CASSIPTGAEAFF | TGTGCCAGCAGCATACCGACAGGAGCTGAAGCTTTCTTT
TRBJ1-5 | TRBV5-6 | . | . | CASSFGVPGQPQHF | TGTGCCAGCAGCTTCGGGGTTCCGGGGCAGCCCCAGCATTTT
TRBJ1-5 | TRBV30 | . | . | CAWSGPGRNQPQHF | TGTGCCTGGAGTGGGCCGGGCCGCAATCAGCCCCAGCATTTT